A selection of T cell receptor beta chains follows, all from one sample in a study of shared clonotypes between healthy human individuals. Assay: immunoSEQ multiplex PCR; the TCRdb copy retains only in-frame clones and omits some. Counted here are millions of clones, approximately 92% occurring once; the ten biggest clones make up under 0.15%. Sequenced: naive CD4+ T cells sorted from blood. These receptor sequences come from a man aged 18 to 29 in good health. Both conserved end residues are part of each CDR3. Fields, in order: D gene, clone size, V gene, J gene, CDR3 protein, CDR3 DNA. The D gene is left open where the match is weak. A row's size may be missing; if present it is once, few, many or a size class.

>TRBD1|.|TRBV29-1|TRBJ1-2
CSVDKGQGRGGYTF
TGCAGCGTGGACAAGGGACAGGGGAGAGGAGGCTACACCTTC
>TRBD1|.|TRBV28|TRBJ1-2
CASRRQGAGYGYTF
TGTGCCAGCAGGCGACAGGGGGCAGGGTATGGCTACACCTTC
>.|.|TRBV4-1|TRBJ2-3
CASSQGILRGDTQYF
TGCGCCAGCAGCCAAGGGATTTTAAGGGGAGATACGCAGTATTTT
>.|.|TRBV2|TRBJ2-1
CASSFSQAASYNEQFF
TGTGCCAGCTCTTTCTCCCAAGCGGCCTCCTACAATGAGCAGTTCTTC
>TRBD1|.|TRBV10-2|TRBJ2-5
CASTDRSQETQYF
TGCGCCAGCACGGACAGGAGCCAAGAGACCCAGTACTTC
>.|once|TRBV5-1|TRBJ2-3
CASSGGISSDTQYF
TGCGCCAGCAGCGGGGGCATTTCATCAGATACGCAGTATTTT
>TRBD1|.|TRBV5-4|TRBJ2-7
CASSLETGYEQYF
TGTGCCAGCAGCTTGGAGACAGGGTACGAGCAGTACTTC
>TRBD1|.|TRBV10-1|TRBJ1-3
CASSDTGEYITSGNTIYF
TGCGCCAGCAGTGACACAGGGGAATATATAACCTCTGGAAACACCATATATTTT
>.|.|TRBV9|TRBJ1-3
CASSVGGTGNTIYF
TGTGCCAGCAGCGTAGGGGGAACTGGAAACACCATATATTTT
>TRBD1|.|TRBV6-4|TRBJ2-2
CASRTYRGRRDTGELFF
TGTGCCAGCAGGACGTACAGGGGGCGCCGGGACACCGGGGAGCTGTTTTTT
>TRBD1|.|TRBV2|TRBJ2-7
CASNWDRGPYEQYF
TGTGCCAGCAATTGGGACAGGGGTCCCTACGAGCAGTACTTC
>TRBD1|.|TRBV19|TRBJ1-5
CASSIASGQGYNQPQHF
TGTGCCAGTAGTATAGCTTCGGGACAGGGGTACAATCAGCCCCAGCATTTT
>TRBD1|.|TRBV30|TRBJ1-6
CAWSGQGGGNSPLHF
TGTGCCTGGAGCGGACAGGGAGGAGGGAATTCACCCCTCCACTTT
>.|.|TRBV19|TRBJ2-3
CASSMMSASTDTQYF
TGTGCCAGTAGCATGATGTCGGCTAGCACAGATACGCAGTATTTT
>TRBD2|.|TRBV6-5|TRBJ2-1
CASRLSGGDYNEQFF
TGTGCCAGCAGACTAAGCGGGGGGGATTACAATGAGCAGTTCTTC
>.|.|TRBV7-9|TRBJ2-7
CASSQDRGSFYEQYF
TGTGCCAGCAGTCAAGATCGGGGGTCCTTCTACGAGCAGTACTTC
>.|.|TRBV19|TRBJ2-5
CASSFSWGGETQYF
TGTGCCAGTAGTTTTAGTTGGGGCGGTGAGACCCAGTACTTC
>TRBD1|.|TRBV29-1|TRBJ1-4
CSVTGDREKLFF
TGCAGCGTGACAGGGGATCGAGAAAAACTGTTTTTT
>.|.|TRBV28|TRBJ2-7
CASRGHGAYEQYF
TGTGCCAGCAGGGGACATGGGGCCTACGAGCAGTACTTC
>.|.|TRBV7-2|TRBJ2-3
CASSQDRGGTDTQYF
TGTGCCAGCAGCCAAGACAGGGGAGGGACAGATACGCAGTATTTT
>TRBD1|.|TRBV5-1|TRBJ2-5
CASSSGQGLSETQYF
TGCGCCAGCAGCTCGGGACAGGGATTGTCGGAGACCCAGTACTTC
>TRBD2|.|TRBV13|TRBJ2-5
CASSLGGLVGETQYF
TGTGCCAGCAGCTTGGGTGGACTAGTAGGGGAGACCCAGTACTTC
>TRBD1|.|TRBV5-6|TRBJ2-1
CASSWGDRVLYNEQFF
TGTGCCAGCAGCTGGGGGGACAGGGTCCTCTACAATGAGCAGTTCTTC
>.|.|TRBV27|TRBJ2-1
CASTRNSEQFF
TGTGCCAGCACCAGAAACAGTGAGCAGTTCTTC
>.|.|TRBV7-9|TRBJ1-4
CASSLVPGRDGSTNEKLFF
TGTGCCAGCAGCTTAGTCCCAGGCAGGGATGGATCAACTAATGAAAAACTGTTTTTT
>TRBD1|.|TRBV29-1|TRBJ2-7
CSVGQRLNYEQYF
TGCAGCGTGGGACAGCGCCTTAACTACGAGCAGTACTTC
>TRBD2|.|TRBV7-2|TRBJ2-1
CASSLEPRRGRRNEQFF
TGTGCCAGCAGCTTAGAGCCCCGGCGGGGGAGGCGCAATGAGCAGTTCTTC
>.|.|TRBV10-3|TRBJ2-7
CAISGEGVDYEQYF
TGTGCCATCAGTGGGGAAGGGGTCGACTACGAGCAGTACTTC
>TRBD1|.|TRBV11-3|TRBJ2-1
CASRVKGANEQFF
TGTGCCAGCCGCGTTAAGGGGGCTAATGAGCAGTTCTTC
>.|.|TRBV28|TRBJ2-7
CASSSLRSNYEQYF
TGTGCCAGCAGTTCCCTTCGGTCCAACTACGAGCAGTACTTC
>TRBD1|.|TRBV5-1|TRBJ1-4
CASSLETGEGEKLFF
TGCGCCAGCTCTCTTGAGACAGGGGAAGGCGAAAAACTGTTTTTT
>.|.|TRBV21-1|TRBJ2-1
CASSRSGGTSYNEQFF
TGTGCCAGCAGCCGTAGCGGGGGGACGTCCTACAATGAGCAGTTCTTC
>.|.|TRBV9|TRBJ1-2
CASNSGYGYTF
TGTGCCAGCAATTCAGGGTATGGCTACACCTTC
>.|few|TRBV19|TRBJ1-1
CASFRDGYTEAFF
TGTGCCAGTTTCCGGGACGGATACACTGAAGCTTTCTTT
>.|.|TRBV11-2|TRBJ1-3
CASSATGYEVGNTIYF
TGTGCCAGCAGCGCGACAGGATACGAAGTTGGAAACACCATATATTTT
>.|.|TRBV19|TRBJ1-5
CATRGRSPNQPQHF
TGTGCCACACGAGGTCGGAGTCCCAATCAGCCCCAGCATTTT
>.|once|TRBV6-5|TRBJ1-6
CASSYSQVYNSPLHF
TGTGCCAGCAGTTACTCCCAGGTTTATAATTCACCCCTCCACTTT
>.|.|TRBV6-1|TRBJ2-3
CASSPASTDTQYF
TGTGCCAGCAGTCCAGCGAGCACAGATACGCAGTATTTT
>.|.|TRBV5-1|TRBJ2-1
CASSLGGGGFYNEQFF
TGCGCCAGCAGCTTGGGAGGCGGGGGCTTCTACAATGAGCAGTTCTTC
>.|once|TRBV30|TRBJ1-2
CAWSQTAPNYGYTF
TGTGCCTGGAGTCAGACAGCTCCTAACTATGGCTACACCTTC
>.|.|TRBV30|TRBJ1-5
CAWSDRANQPQHF
TGTGCCTGGAGTGACAGGGCCAATCAGCCCCAGCATTTT
>TRBD2|.|TRBV25-1|TRBJ2-1
CASSEFGGRAPGNEQFF
TGTGCCAGCAGTGAATTCGGGGGGAGGGCCCCTGGGAATGAGCAGTTCTTC
>TRBD2|.|TRBV4-2|TRBJ2-3
CASSQDGGGTDTQYF
TGTGCCAGCAGCCAAGATGGGGGGGGCACAGATACGCAGTATTTT
>.|.|TRBV6-5|TRBJ2-7
CASSDLSTGEQYF
TGTGCCAGCAGTGACCTCTCCACAGGGGAGCAGTACTTC
>.|once|TRBV6-6|TRBJ2-7
CAGAETGVGEQYF
TGTGCCGGCGCCGAAACGGGTGTGGGGGAGCAGTACTTC
>TRBD2|.|TRBV16|TRBJ2-5
CASSPHGGKAGETQYF
TGTGCCAGCAGCCCGCACGGGGGGAAGGCTGGAGAGACCCAGTACTTC
>.|.|TRBV7-8|TRBJ2-7
CASTLNSGNPTYEQYF
TGTGCCAGCACCCTTAATTCCGGAAATCCAACCTACGAGCAGTACTTC
>TRBD2|.|TRBV5-1|TRBJ2-7
CASSLSAGNIEEQYF
TGCGCCAGCAGCTTGTCAGCGGGGAACATCGAGGAGCAGTACTTC
>.|.|TRBV6-6|TRBJ1-6
CASSRGQAADSPLHF
TGTGCCAGCTCCCGGGGGCAGGCCGCGGATTCACCCCTCCACTTT
>.|.|TRBV7-8|TRBJ1-2
CASSLRDSGGYGYTF
TGTGCCAGCAGCTTACGGGACTCTGGGGGCTATGGCTACACCTTC
>.|.|TRBV2|TRBJ1-1
CASSEEGRLNTEAFF
TGTGCCAGCAGTGAAGAAGGCCGATTGAACACTGAAGCTTTCTTT
>.|.|TRBV5-1|TRBJ1-1
CASSLDRGVAFF
TGCGCCAGCAGCTTGGATAGGGGAGTAGCTTTCTTT
>.|.|TRBV30|TRBJ2-7
CAWSGTKIGSYEQYF
TGTGCCTGGAGTGGGACTAAGATAGGATCCTACGAGCAGTACTTC